The 18 T cell receptor beta chains presented below share a single source sample, sequenced in a study of shared clonotypes between healthy human individuals (dated by TCRdb to 2020 to 2021). Library method: the immunoSEQ multiplex PCR assay. The table comes from immuneACCESS by way of TCRdb, which keeps in-frame sequences with V and J called. Part of the clones is missing from these tables; in studies checked, under half for an unresolved V gene and the rest for unknown reasons. This sample lists more than 1,200,000 clones; 98% were detected once. Jointly, the top ten make up 0.3% to 0.45% of the sample. Sequencing was carried out using naive CD4+ T cells sorted from blood. The cell subset or site label of this sample denotes: CD45RA+ positively selected. The receptors were gathered from a young man in good health.

This rearrangement joins TRBV5-4 to TRBJ2-5, with 15 positions matching TRBD2. J lost 2 bases, V lost 0 bases, and 5 bases had no gene match. Germline V gene sequence: CDR1 SGHNT, CDR2 YYREEE (reference sequence). This CDR3 has 18 residues. The CDR3 here is CASSLGLGLAGGQETQYF. DNA of the CDR3: TGTGCCAGCAGCTTGGGGTTGGGACTAGCGGGAGGTCAAGAGACCCAGTACTTC.

V usage is TRBV5-1 and J usage is TRBJ2-7; 16 bases agree with TRBD2. The CDR3 totals 17 residues. Germline loops: CDR1 SGHRS, CDR2 YFSETQ. V dropped 3 bases and J dropped 1; count of bases not matched to a gene: 4. The DNA of the CDR3 is TGCGCCAGCAGCTCGGGACTAGCGGGAGGGTCTTCCTACGAGCAGTACTTC. It is translated as CASSSGLAGGSSYEQYF.

The genes are TRBV2 and TRBJ2-3; TRBD2 aligns across 9 bases. The V gene end was trimmed by 4 bases and the J gene end by 6 bases; junction bases not matched to a gene: 11. The CDR3 contains 16 residues. CDR1 and CDR2 from the germline V gene are SNHLY and FYNNEI. This CDR3 reads CASSGVSGSSFDTQYF. The DNA of the CDR3 is TGTGCCAGCAGTGGGGTTAGCGGGAGTTCTTTTGATACGCAGTATTTT.

The chain joins TRBV2 to TRBJ2-3, with D maybe TRBD1 (6 bases). V lost 6 bases to trimming and J lost 3 bases, with 13 bases between them. CDR1 is SNHLY and CDR2 is FYNNEI in the germline V gene. The CDR3 consists of 14 residues. The CDR3 sequence is CASRQGLRTDTQYF. DNA for the CDR3: TGTGCCAGCAGGCAGGGGTTGAGAACAGATACGCAGTATTTT.

The chain is built from TRBV5-1 and TRBJ2-3, with TRBD2 as a possible D gene (6 bases). This CDR3 has 16 residues. V shed 0 bases and J shed 0 bases, with 11 bases lying between them. Germline values: CDR1 SGHRS, CDR2 YFSETQ. CDR3 bases: TGCGCCAGCAGCTTGGGGGACTTACAGAGCACAGATACGCAGTATTTT. This translates into CASSLGDLQSTDTQYF. Full variable domain (missing parts from reference TRBV5-1 and TRBJ2-3): KAGVTQTPRYLIKTRGQQVTLSCSPISGHRSVSWYQQTPGQGLQFLFEYFSETQRNKGNFPGRFSGRQFSNSRSEMNVSTLELGDSALYLCASSLGDLQSTDTQYFGPGTRLTVL.

Concerning this clone: This sample also contains other DNA sequences that code for the same CDR3. This chain links TRBV5-1 with TRBJ1-5; perhaps TRBD1 as D (5 bases). V shed 4 bases and J shed 0 bases, with 5 bases lying between them. Germline CDR1 reads SGHRS; CDR2 reads YFSETQ. The CDR3 runs 13 residues. CDR3 residues: CASSQGSNQPQHF. The DNA for the CDR3 is TGCGCCAGCAGCCAGGGTAGCAATCAGCCCCAGCATTTT.

V is TRBV18 and J is TRBJ2-1; D is unresolved. Deletions cut 0 bases from V and 3 bases from J, with 9 bases between. CDR1 and CDR2 (germline): KGHSH, LQKENI. CDR3 size: 15 residues. CDR3 residues: CASSPPIGRYNEQFF. CDR3 in DNA: TGTGCCAGCTCACCACCGATAGGACGCTACAATGAGCAGTTCTTC.

The chain is built from TRBV28 and TRBJ2-5; no clear D. Germline loops: CDR1 MDHEN, CDR2 SYDVKM. V gave up 4 bases and J gave up 5 bases, with 14 bases separating them. The CDR3 has 14 amino acids. The DNA for the CDR3 is TGTGCCAGCAGTTCCGGTGGGTCAACGGAGACCCAGTACTTC. Its translation: CASSSGGSTETQYF.

Here the CDR3 reads CASSPREVSSYNEQFF. In DNA form, the CDR3 reads TGTGCCAGCTCACCTCGGGAGGTGAGCTCCTACAATGAGCAGTTCTTC. This chain links TRBV18 with TRBJ2-1, with 7 nucleotides matching TRBD2. CDR1 KGHSH and CDR2 LQKENI come from the germline V gene. J gave up 0 bases and V 3 bases, and 5 bases lay outside the gene matches. This CDR3 has 16 residues.

The rearrangement joins TRBV15 to TRBJ1-5; D is ambiguous. The ends were cut back, 8 bases at V and 0 bases at J, with 8 bases in the middle. This CDR3 region has 13 residues. Germline lookup yields CDR1 LNHNV and CDR2 YYDKDF (reference sequence). CDR3: CATQRGSNQPQHF. The CDR3 nucleotides read TGTGCCACCCAGCGGGGTAGCAATCAGCCCCAGCATTTT.

The chain employs TRBV10-3 and TRBJ2-2; maybe TRBD2 (5 bases). Germline values: CDR1 ENHRY, CDR2 SYGVKD. The V gene lost 7 bases and the J gene lost 2 bases, with 8 bases spanning the gap. There are 13 residues in the CDR3. Here the CDR3 DNA reads TGTGCCATCAACGGACTCAACACCGGGGAGCTGTTTTTT. It is translated as CAINGLNTGELFF.

Here the CDR3 DNA reads TGTGCCACTTCGGTGTCCTACGAGCAGTACTTC. As protein: CATSVSYEQYF. The chain employs TRBV2 and TRBJ2-7; D remains ambiguous. This CDR3 is 11 amino acids long. Trimming left V 10 bases short and J 1 base short, with 8 bases between. From germline, CDR1 is SNHLY and CDR2 FYNNEI.

The chain links TRBV27 to TRBJ2-7; D is uncertain. The V and J ends lost 7 bases and 6 bases respectively, with 19 bases between them. This CDR3 has 14 amino acids. The germline V gene has CDR1 MNHEY and CDR2 SMNVEV (reference sequence). The CDR3 is CASNPLGIRGEQYF. In DNA, the CDR3 is TGTGCCAGCAACCCTTTGGGTATTCGAGGCGAGCAGTACTTC.

J is TRBJ2-7 and V is TRBV27; D uncertain. Germline CDR1 is MNHEY and CDR2 is SMNVEV (reference sequence). V was shortened by 5 bases and J by 2 bases, with 4 bases between the two germline ends. CDR3 size: 11 residues. CDR3: CASSPTYEQYF. CDR3 nucleotides: TGTGCCAGCAGTCCCACCTACGAGCAGTACTTC.

This sequence joins TRBV9 and TRBJ2-2; either TRBD1 or TRBD2 may fit D (5 bases each). CDR1 and CDR2 (germline): SGDLS, YYNGEE. The V and J ends lost 0 bases and 5 bases respectively, with 8 bases between them. CDR3 size: 14 residues. The DNA of the CDR3 is TGTGCCAGCAGCGTAGAGGGACGAACCGGGGAGCTGTTTTTT. Translated: CASSVEGRTGELFF.

This rearrangement joins TRBV10-1 to TRBJ2-7; D might be TRBD2 (6 bases). V gave up 3 bases and J gave up 5 bases, with 17 bases separating them. The germline CDR1 and CDR2 sequences are WNHNN and SYGVQD (reference sequence). The CDR3 loop spans 15 amino acids. CDR3 sequence reads: CASSEGLTSSDEQYF. The CDR3 region has the DNA TGCGCCAGCAGTGAAGGATTAACTAGCTCAGACGAGCAGTACTTC.

A remark on this clone: Other DNA sequences of this sample code for an identical CDR3. This chain joins TRBV29-1 and TRBJ2-3; no clear D. V dropped 4 bases and J dropped 0 bases, with 8 bases sitting between them. This CDR3 is 13 amino acids long. CDR1 is SQVTM, CDR2 ANQGSEA, per germline. This chain's CDR3 is CSVAGRSTDTQYF. The CDR3 coding sequence is TGCAGCGTTGCGGGCAGAAGCACAGATACGCAGTATTTT.

For the CDR3, the DNA is TGTGCCAGCAGCTATCAGGCGGGGGGCCTTTATGGCTACACCTTC. Protein: CASSYQAGGLYGYTF. The V and J genes are TRBV7-2 and TRBJ1-2; weak D call: TRBD1 (6 bases). The V end was cut by 4 bases, the J end by 5 bases, with 17 bases between. This CDR3 contains 15 residues. Germline V CDR1 and CDR2: SGHTA, FQGNSA.